One sample yielded the 11 T cell receptor beta chains listed below, sequenced in a study of blood T cell repertoires in COVID-19. Sequencing used immunoSEQ multiplex PCR; TCRdb keeps in-frame clones, though not all of them. The sample shows some 240,000 clones, approximately 82% of them seen only once. Input material: peripheral blood. The receptors were sampled from a middle-aged woman who had recovered from COVID-19.

The genes are TRBV6-2 or TRBV6-3 and TRBJ2-1; 11 positions agree with TRBD2. The CDR3 extends over 17 amino acids. Germline values: CDR1 MNHEY, CDR2 SVGEGT. V lost 2 bases, J lost 6 bases, and 9 bases stayed unmatched. For the CDR3, the DNA is TGTGCCAGCAGTTACCGAATGATAGCGGGGGGGCGCAATGAGCAGTTCTTC. Residues: CASSYRMIAGGRNEQFF.

The V and J genes are TRBV19 and TRBJ1-2, with TRBD1 as a possible D gene (6 bases). Deletions cut 4 bases from V and 3 bases from J, with 6 bases between. The length of the CDR3 is 12 residues. CDR1 and CDR2 (germline): LNHDA, SQIVND (reference sequence). CDR3 loop: CASSNRDYGYTF. CDR3 nucleotide sequence: TGTGCCAGTAGTAACAGGGACTATGGCTACACCTTC.

This sequence joins TRBV6-6 and TRBJ1-2, with a possible D match to TRBD1 (5 bases). The CDR3 extends over 13 amino acids. V lost 6 bases and J 1 base, leaving 9 bases between the germline ends. Germline V gene sequence: CDR1 MNHNY, CDR2 SVGAGI (reference sequence). CDR3 nucleotides: TGTGCCAGCAGACAGGACCTTAACTATGGCTACACCTTC. It encodes CASRQDLNYGYTF.

The chain uses TRBV27 and TRBJ2-1; 7 bases map to TRBD1. Germline lookup yields CDR1 MNHEY and CDR2 SMNVEV (reference sequence). V was clipped by 7 bases and J by 5 bases; unmatched bases: 8. This CDR3 comprises 14 residues. The CDR3 here is CASIKLTGNNEQFF. In nucleotides, the CDR3 is TGTGCCAGCATTAAGTTGACAGGGAACAATGAGCAGTTCTTC.

The V call is TRBV7-2, the J call TRBJ1-5, with D perhaps TRBD1 (6 bases). Trimming removed 2 bases at V and 7 bases at J, with 12 bases between. Germline V gene data show CDR1 as SGHTA and CDR2 as FQGNSA. The CDR3 consists of 14 residues. CDR3 residues: CASSLFRGDQPQHF. In DNA, the CDR3 is TGTGCCAGCAGCTTATTCAGGGGTGACCAGCCCCAGCATTTT.

This sequence joins TRBV19 and TRBJ2-2; D is possibly TRBD2 (5 bases). The CDR3 is 15 residues long. V was pared by 8 bases and J by 0 bases, with 13 bases between. Germline values: CDR1 LNHDA, CDR2 SQIVND (reference sequence). The CDR3 sequence: CASHRSGSNTGELFF. In DNA form, the CDR3 reads TGTGCCAGTCATCGGTCGGGGTCGAACACCGGGGAGCTGTTTTTT.

The chain combines TRBV6-4 with TRBJ2-1; 9 bases are a match to TRBD1. CDR3 length: 15 residues. Trimming took 0 bases from V and 3 from J; bases not matched to a gene: 0. Germline V lookup: CDR1 MRHNA, CDR2 SNTAGT. The CDR3 DNA is TGTGCCAGCAGTGACTCGACAGGGGGCTACAATGAGCAGTTCTTC. Translated: CASSDSTGGYNEQFF.

V is TRBV4-3 and J is TRBJ1-4; TRBD1 matches at 8 bases. The CDR3 covers 14 residues. V gave up 4 bases and J gave up 11 bases; unmatched junction bases: 9. Germline V gene data show CDR1 as LGHNA and CDR2 as YSLEER. As DNA, the CDR3 is TGCGCCAGCAGCCCGACAGGGGATCGCGAGAAACTGTTTTTT. Amino acids: CASSPTGDREKLFF.

This clone was picked up one time. The CDR3 nucleotides are TGTGCCAGCAGCTTGGGACAGGGAGGGAAGAATGAGCAGTTCTTC. As protein: CASSLGQGGKNEQFF. V gene TRBV11-2 combines with J gene TRBJ2-1; TRBD1 agrees at 9 bases. Trimming at V came to 3 bases and at J to 7 bases, leaving 7 bases not matched to a gene. The CDR3 is 15 amino acids. Per the germline V gene, CDR1 is SGHAT and CDR2 is FQNNGV.

The chain uses TRBV2 and TRBJ1-1, with D possibly matching TRBD1 (5 bases). The CDR3 spans 11 residues. Per germline, CDR1 SNHLY and CDR2 FYNNEI. The V end lost 8 bases, the J end lost 6 bases, and 10 bases lay between the germline ends. CDR3 sequence reads: CASRGEAEAFF. The CDR3 coding sequence is TGTGCCAGCCGGGGGGAGGCTGAAGCTTTCTTT.

The chain is built from TRBV5-1 and TRBJ2-7; a possible D gene is TRBD1 (5 bases). CDR3 length: 17 amino acids. V shed 0 bases and J shed 5 bases, with 21 bases lying between them. Germline CDR1 reads SGHRS; CDR2 reads YFSETQ. CDR3 loop: CASSLGAPGASPHEQYF. The CDR3 bases are TGCGCCAGCAGCTTGGGGGCCCCTGGGGCCTCCCCCCACGAGCAGTACTTC.